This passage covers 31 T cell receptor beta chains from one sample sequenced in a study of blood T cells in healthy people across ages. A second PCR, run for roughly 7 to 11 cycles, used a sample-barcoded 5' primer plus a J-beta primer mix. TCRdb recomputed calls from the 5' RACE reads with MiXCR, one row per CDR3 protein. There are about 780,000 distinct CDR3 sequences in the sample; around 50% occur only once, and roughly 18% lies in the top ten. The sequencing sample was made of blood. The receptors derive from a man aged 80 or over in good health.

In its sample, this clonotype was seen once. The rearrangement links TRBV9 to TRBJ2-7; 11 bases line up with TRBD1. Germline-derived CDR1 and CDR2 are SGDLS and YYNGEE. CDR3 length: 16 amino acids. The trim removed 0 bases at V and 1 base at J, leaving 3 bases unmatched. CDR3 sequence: CASSVAGQGASYEQYF. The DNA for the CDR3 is TGTGCCAGCAGCGTAGCCGGACAGGGGGCTTCCTACGAGCAGTACTTC.

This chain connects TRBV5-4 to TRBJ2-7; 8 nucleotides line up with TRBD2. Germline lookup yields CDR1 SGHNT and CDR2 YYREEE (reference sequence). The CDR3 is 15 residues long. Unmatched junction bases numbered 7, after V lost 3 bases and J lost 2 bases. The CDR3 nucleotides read TGTGCCAGCAGCTCCCTTTCGGGAGGGGCCTACGAGCAGTACTTC. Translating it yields CASSSLSGGAYEQYF. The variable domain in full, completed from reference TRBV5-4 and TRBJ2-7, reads ETGVTQSPTHLIKTRGQQVTLRCSSQSGHNTVSWYQQALGQGPQFIFQYYREEENGRGNFPPRFSGLQFPNYSSELNVNALELDDSALYLCASSSLSGGAYEQYFGPGTRLTVT.

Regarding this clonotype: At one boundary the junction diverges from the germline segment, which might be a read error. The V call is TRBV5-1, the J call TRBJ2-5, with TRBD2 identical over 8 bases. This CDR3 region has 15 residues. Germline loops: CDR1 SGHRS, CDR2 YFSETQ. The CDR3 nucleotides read TGCGCCAACAGCACCGGGACTAGTTTTGTGGAGACCCAGTACTTC. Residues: CANSTGTSFVETQYF.

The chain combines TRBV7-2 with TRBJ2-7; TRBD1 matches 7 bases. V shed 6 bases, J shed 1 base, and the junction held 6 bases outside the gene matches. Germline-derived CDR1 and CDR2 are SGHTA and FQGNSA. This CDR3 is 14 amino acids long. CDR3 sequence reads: CASRADRISYEQYF. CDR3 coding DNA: TGTGCCAGCAGAGCGGACAGGATATCCTACGAGCAGTACTTC.

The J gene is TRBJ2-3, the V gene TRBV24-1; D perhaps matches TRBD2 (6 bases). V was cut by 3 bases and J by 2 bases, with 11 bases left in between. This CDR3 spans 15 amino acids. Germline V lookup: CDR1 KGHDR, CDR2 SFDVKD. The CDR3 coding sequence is TGTGCCACCAGTGATCCGGGCGGGGCCACAGATACGCAGTATTTT. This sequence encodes CATSDPGGATDTQYF.

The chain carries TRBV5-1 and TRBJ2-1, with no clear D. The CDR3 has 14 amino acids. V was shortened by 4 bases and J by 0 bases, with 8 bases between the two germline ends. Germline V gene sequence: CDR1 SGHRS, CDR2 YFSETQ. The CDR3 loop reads CASSVRSSYNEQFF. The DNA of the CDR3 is TGCGCCAGCAGCGTAAGGAGCTCCTACAATGAGCAGTTCTTC.

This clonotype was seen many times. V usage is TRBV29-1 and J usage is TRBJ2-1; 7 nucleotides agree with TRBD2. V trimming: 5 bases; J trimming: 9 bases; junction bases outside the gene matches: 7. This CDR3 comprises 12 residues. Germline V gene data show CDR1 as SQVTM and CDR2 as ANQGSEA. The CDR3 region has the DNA TGCAGCGTTCCTGTTGCGGGAGTTGAGCAGTTCTTC. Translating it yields CSVPVAGVEQFF.

The CDR3 coding sequence is TGTGCCAGCAGCCGGGGAGGACAGGGACCCAAACGCTACACAGATACGCAGTATTTT. As protein: CASSRGGQGPKRYTDTQYF. The gene calls are TRBV14 and TRBJ2-3; 8 bases line up with TRBD1. Germline trimming cut 4 bases from V and 2 bases from J; bases unmatched to any gene: 17. Germline lookup yields CDR1 SGHDN and CDR2 FVKESK. This CDR3 spans 19 amino acids.

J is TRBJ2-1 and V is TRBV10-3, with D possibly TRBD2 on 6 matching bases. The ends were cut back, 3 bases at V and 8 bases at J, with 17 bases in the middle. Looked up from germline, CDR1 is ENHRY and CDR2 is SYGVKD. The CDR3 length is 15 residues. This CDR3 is CAISERLGLGDEQFF. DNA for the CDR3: TGTGCCATCAGTGAACGACTAGGCCTAGGGGATGAGCAGTTCTTC.

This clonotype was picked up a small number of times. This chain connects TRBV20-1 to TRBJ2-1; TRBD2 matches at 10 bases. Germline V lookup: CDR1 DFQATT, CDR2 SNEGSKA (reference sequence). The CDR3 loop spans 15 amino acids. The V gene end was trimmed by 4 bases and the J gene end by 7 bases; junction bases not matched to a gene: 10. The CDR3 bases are TGCAGTGCTAATGGAGCGGGAGGGCCCTCTAATGAGCAGTTCTTC. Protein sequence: CSANGAGGPSNEQFF.

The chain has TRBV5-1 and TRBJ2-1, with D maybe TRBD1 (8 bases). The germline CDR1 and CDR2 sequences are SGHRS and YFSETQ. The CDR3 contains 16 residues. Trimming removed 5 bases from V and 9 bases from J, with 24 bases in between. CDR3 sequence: CASSPSPTGGGGEQFF. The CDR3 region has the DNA TGCGCCAGCAGTCCGAGTCCCACAGGGGGAGGGGGTGAGCAGTTCTTC.

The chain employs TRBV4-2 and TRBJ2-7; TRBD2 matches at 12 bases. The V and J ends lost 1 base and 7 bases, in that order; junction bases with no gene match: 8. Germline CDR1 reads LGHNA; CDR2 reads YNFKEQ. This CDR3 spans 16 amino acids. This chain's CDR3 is CASSQGTSGTYNEQYF. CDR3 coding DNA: TGTGCCAGCAGCCAAGGGACTAGCGGGACCTACAATGAGCAGTACTTC.

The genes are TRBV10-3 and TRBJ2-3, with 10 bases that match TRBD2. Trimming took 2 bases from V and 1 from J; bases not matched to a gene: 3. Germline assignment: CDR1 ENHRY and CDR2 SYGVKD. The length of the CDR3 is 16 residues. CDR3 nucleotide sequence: TGTGCCATCAGTGAGCCTGGACTAGCGGGCACAGATACGCAGTATTTT. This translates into CAISEPGLAGTDTQYF.

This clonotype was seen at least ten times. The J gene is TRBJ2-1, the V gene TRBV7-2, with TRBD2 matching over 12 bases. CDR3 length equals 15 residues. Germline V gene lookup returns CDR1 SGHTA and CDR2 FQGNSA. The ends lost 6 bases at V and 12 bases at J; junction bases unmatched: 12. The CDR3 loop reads CASSPGGLAGGRQFF. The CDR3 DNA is TGTGCCAGCAGTCCCGGAGGGCTAGCGGGAGGGAGGCAGTTCTTC.

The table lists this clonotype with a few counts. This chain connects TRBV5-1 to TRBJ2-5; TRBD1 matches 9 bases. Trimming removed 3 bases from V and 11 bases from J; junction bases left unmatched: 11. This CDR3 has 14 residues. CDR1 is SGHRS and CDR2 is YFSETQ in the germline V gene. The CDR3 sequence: CASSWDRVINEQYF. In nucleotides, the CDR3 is TGCGCCAGCAGCTGGGACAGGGTGATCAATGAGCAGTACTTC.

The CDR3: CASSPGVNADTQYF. CDR3 sequence (DNA): TGTGCCAGCAGCCCGGGTGTAAACGCAGATACGCAGTATTTT. The chain joins TRBV12-3 or TRBV12-4 to TRBJ2-3; the D is unclear. The CDR3 extends over 14 amino acids. V lost 6 bases and J lost 4, with 14 bases in between.

This chain's CDR3 is CASSLIPGTGGFDEQYF. The CDR3 bases are TGTGCCAGCAGTTTAATTCCCGGGACAGGGGGTTTCGACGAGCAGTACTTC. This chain uses TRBV27 with TRBJ2-7; 11 positions agree with TRBD1. CDR3 length: 17 amino acids. Trimming cost V 2 bases and J 5 bases; bases outside gene matches: 11. In germline, CDR1 is MNHEY, CDR2 SMNVEV (reference sequence).

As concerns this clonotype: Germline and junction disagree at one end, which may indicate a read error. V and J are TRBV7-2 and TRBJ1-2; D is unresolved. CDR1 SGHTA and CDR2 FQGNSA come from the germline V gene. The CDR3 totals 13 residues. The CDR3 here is CASSLGGSTGHTF. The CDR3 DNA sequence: TGTGCCAGCAGCTTAGGTGGTTCGACTGGCCACACCTTC.

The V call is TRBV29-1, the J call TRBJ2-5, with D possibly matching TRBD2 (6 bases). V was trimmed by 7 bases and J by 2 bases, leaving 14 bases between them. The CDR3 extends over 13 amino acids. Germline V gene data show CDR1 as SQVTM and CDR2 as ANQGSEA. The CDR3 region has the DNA TGCAGCGCATCAAGCGCGGGGCAAGAGACCCAGTACTTC. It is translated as CSASSAGQETQYF. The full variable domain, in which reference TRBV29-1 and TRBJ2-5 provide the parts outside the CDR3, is SAVISQKPSRDICQRGTSLTIQCQVDSQVTMMFWYRQQPGQSLTLIATANQGSEATYESGFVIDKFPISRPNLTFSTLTVSNMSPEDSSIYLCSASSAGQETQYFGPGTRLLVL.

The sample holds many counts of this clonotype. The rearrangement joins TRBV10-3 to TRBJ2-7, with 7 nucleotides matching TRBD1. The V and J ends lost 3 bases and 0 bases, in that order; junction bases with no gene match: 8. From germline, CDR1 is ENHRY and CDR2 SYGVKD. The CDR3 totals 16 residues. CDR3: CAISEGGRSYSYEQYF. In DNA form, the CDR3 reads TGTGCCATCAGTGAAGGGGGCCGATCCTACTCCTACGAGCAGTACTTC.

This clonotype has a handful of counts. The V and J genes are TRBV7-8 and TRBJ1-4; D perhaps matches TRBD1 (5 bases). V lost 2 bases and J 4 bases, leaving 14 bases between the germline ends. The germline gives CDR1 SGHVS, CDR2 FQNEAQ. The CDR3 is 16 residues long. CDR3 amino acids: CASSLKPWGSNEKLFF. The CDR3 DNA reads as TGTGCCAGCAGCTTAAAACCGTGGGGGAGTAATGAAAAACTGTTTTTT.

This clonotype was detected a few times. The CDR3 loop reads CASSTTGEENIQYF. DNA for the CDR3: TGTGCCAGTAGTACGACAGGGGAAGAGAACATTCAGTACTTC. The V and J genes are TRBV19 and TRBJ2-4; 8 bases fit TRBD1. The CDR3 has 14 residues. The V gene end was trimmed by 4 bases and the J gene end by 7 bases; junction bases not matched to a gene: 6. Germline lookup yields CDR1 LNHDA and CDR2 SQIVND (reference sequence).

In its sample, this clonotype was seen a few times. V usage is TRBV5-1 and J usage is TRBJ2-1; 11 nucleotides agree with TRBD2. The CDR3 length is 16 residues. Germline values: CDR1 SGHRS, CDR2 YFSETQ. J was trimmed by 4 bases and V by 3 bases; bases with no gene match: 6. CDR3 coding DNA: TGCGCCAGCAGCTCACTAGCGGGAGAGGCATACAATGAGCAGTTCTTC. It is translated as CASSSLAGEAYNEQFF.

As DNA, the CDR3 is TGTGCCAGCAGTTTATATCAGACAGAATATCAGCCCCAGCATTTT. This codes for CASSLYQTEYQPQHF. The chain couples TRBV12-3 or TRBV12-4 to TRBJ1-5; D possibly corresponds to TRBD1 (5 bases). V was clipped by 2 bases and J by 5 bases, with 13 bases between them. The CDR3 has 15 residues.

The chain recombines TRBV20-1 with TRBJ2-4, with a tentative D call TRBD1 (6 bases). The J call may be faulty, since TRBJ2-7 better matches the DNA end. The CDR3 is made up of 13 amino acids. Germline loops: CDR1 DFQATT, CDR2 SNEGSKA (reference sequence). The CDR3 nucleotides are TGCAGTGCTGACTGGGACACCACCTACGAGCAGTACTTC. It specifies CSADWDTTYEQYF.

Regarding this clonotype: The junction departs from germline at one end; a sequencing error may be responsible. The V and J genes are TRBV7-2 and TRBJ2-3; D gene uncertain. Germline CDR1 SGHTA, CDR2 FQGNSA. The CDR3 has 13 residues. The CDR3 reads CASCLNGGDTQYF. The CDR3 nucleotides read TGTGCCAGCTGCTTGAATGGTGGAGATACGCAGTATTTT.

The CDR3 nucleotides read TGTGCCACCAGTGAGCGACACAATGAGCAGTACTTC. This translates into CATSERHNEQYF. This chain uses TRBV24-1 with TRBJ2-5, with D unclear. CDR3 length equals 12 residues. Germline V gene data show CDR1 as KGHDR and CDR2 as SFDVKD. Trimming stripped 4 bases from V and 11 bases from J, with 13 bases between.

The CDR3 reads CASSRNFAGQRLAGGDEQFF. The DNA of the CDR3 is TGTGCCAGCAGTCGCAATTTTGCGGGACAGCGACTAGCGGGAGGCGACGAGCAGTTCTTC. The gene calls are TRBV27 and TRBJ2-1; TRBD2 agrees at 13 bases. Germline assignment: CDR1 MNHEY and CDR2 SMNVEV (reference sequence). Germline trimming cut 5 bases from V and 10 bases from J; bases unmatched to any gene: 23. This CDR3 has 20 residues.

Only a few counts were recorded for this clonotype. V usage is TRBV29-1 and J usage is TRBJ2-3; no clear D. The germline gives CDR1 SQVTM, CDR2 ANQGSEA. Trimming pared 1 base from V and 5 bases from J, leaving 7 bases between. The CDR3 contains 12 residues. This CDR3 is CSVEGPLDTQYF. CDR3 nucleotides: TGCAGCGTTGAAGGACCGTTAGATACGCAGTATTTT.

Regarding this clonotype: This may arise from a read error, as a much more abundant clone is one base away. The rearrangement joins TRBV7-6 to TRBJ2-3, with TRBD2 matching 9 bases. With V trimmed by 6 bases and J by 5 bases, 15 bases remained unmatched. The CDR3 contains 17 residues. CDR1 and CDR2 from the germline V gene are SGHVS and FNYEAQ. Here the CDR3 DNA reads TGTGCCAGCAGTATAGTAACGGGTAGCGGGAGTAAAGATACGCAGTATTTT. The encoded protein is CASSIVTGSGSKDTQYF.

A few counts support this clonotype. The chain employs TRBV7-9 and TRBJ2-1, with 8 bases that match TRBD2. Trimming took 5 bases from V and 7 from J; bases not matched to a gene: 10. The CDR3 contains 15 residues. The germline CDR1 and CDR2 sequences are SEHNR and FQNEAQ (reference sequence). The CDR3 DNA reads TGTGCCAGCAGCCAACTCGGGAGGGGGTTAAATGAGCAGTTCTTC. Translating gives CASSQLGRGLNEQFF.